These T cell receptor beta chains were read from a single sample in a study of blood T cell repertoires in COVID-19. Data came from immunoSEQ multiplex PCR; TCRdb stores just in-frame clones and leaves some out. The data hold over 25,000 clones, with 91% observed a single time. Sequenced: peripheral blood. These receptors were taken from a human donor with active COVID-19. The donor label of this sample is uncertain. The CDR3 runs from the conserved cysteine through the conserved F or W. The order of the fields is CDR3 protein, CDR3 DNA, clone size, V gene, J gene, D gene. The D gene is left open where the match is weak. Size is stated for part of the rows, as once, few or many counts, or as a class when the clone is expanded.

CDR3 protein: CASSVEGRGNEQFF
CDR3 DNA: TGTGCCAGCAGCGTAGAGGGCAGGGGAAATGAGCAGTTCTTC
clone size: -
V gene: TRBV9
J gene: TRBJ2-1
D gene: -

CDR3 protein: CASSLWGREAPLHF
CDR3 DNA: TGCGCCAGCAGCTTGTGGGGCCGAGAGGCACCCCTCCACTTT
clone size: -
V gene: TRBV5-1
J gene: TRBJ1-6
D gene: -

CDR3 protein: CASSLFTTYEQYF
CDR3 DNA: TGTGCCAGCAGCTTATTTACTACCTACGAGCAGTACTTC
clone size: -
V gene: TRBV11-3
J gene: TRBJ2-7
D gene: -

CDR3 protein: CATSLGGTTYEQYF
CDR3 DNA: TGTGCCACCTCCCTGGGGGGAACAACCTACGAGCAGTACTTC
clone size: few
V gene: TRBV19
J gene: TRBJ2-7
D gene: -

CDR3 protein: CASRPTADSGANVLTF
CDR3 DNA: TGTGCCAGCAGGCCGACAGCCGACTCTGGGGCCAACGTCCTGACTTTC
clone size: -
V gene: TRBV28
J gene: TRBJ2-6
D gene: -

CDR3 protein: CASRSGQGKRTGELFF
CDR3 DNA: TGTGCCAGCAGATCCGGACAGGGGAAGAGAACCGGGGAGCTGTTTTTT
clone size: -
V gene: TRBV6-6
J gene: TRBJ2-2
D gene: TRBD1

CDR3 protein: CASSYSGTANTGELFF
CDR3 DNA: TGTGCCAGCAGCTATTCCGGGACAGCTAACACCGGGGAGCTGTTTTTT
clone size: -
V gene: TRBV11-3
J gene: TRBJ2-2
D gene: TRBD1

CDR3 protein: CASRWREGYGELFF
CDR3 DNA: TGTGCCAGTAGATGGAGGGAGGGGTACGGGGAGCTGTTTTTT
clone size: -
V gene: TRBV19
J gene: TRBJ2-2
D gene: TRBD2

CDR3 protein: CASSEAGRNYGYTF
CDR3 DNA: TGTGCCAGCAGTGAAGCTGGCAGGAACTATGGCTACACCTTC
clone size: once
V gene: TRBV6-1
J gene: TRBJ1-2
D gene: -

CDR3 protein: CASSLGRYQPQHF
CDR3 DNA: TGTGCCAGCAGCCTAGGGAGGTATCAGCCCCAGCATTTT
clone size: -
V gene: TRBV6-6
J gene: TRBJ1-5
D gene: -

CDR3 protein: CASSPGRARGGYEQYF
CDR3 DNA: TGTGCCAGCAGTCCCGGACGGGCACGTGGAGGATACGAGCAGTACTTC
clone size: -
V gene: TRBV27
J gene: TRBJ2-7
D gene: -

CDR3 protein: CASSYSTGGAETGELFF
CDR3 DNA: TGTGCCAGCAGTTACTCGACAGGGGGCGCTGAGACCGGGGAGCTGTTTTTT
clone size: -
V gene: TRBV6-2/TRBV6-3
J gene: TRBJ2-2
D gene: TRBD1

CDR3 protein: CSASGRDEQFF
CDR3 DNA: TGCAGTGCTAGCGGGAGAGATGAGCAGTTCTTC
clone size: -
V gene: TRBV20-1
J gene: TRBJ2-1
D gene: -

CDR3 protein: CASSDGQYQETQYF
CDR3 DNA: TGTGCCAGTAGCGACGGACAGTACCAAGAGACCCAGTACTTC
clone size: -
V gene: TRBV19
J gene: TRBJ2-5
D gene: -

CDR3 protein: CASSQGLAGVLTDTQYF
CDR3 DNA: TGCGCCAGCAGCCAAGGTCTAGCGGGAGTATTGACAGATACGCAGTATTTT
clone size: -
V gene: TRBV4-1
J gene: TRBJ2-3
D gene: TRBD2

CDR3 protein: CASSQELRGSSGANVLTF
CDR3 DNA: TGCGCCAGCAGCCAAGAATTGAGAGGCAGCTCTGGGGCCAACGTCCTGACTTTC
clone size: -
V gene: TRBV4-3
J gene: TRBJ2-6
D gene: -

CDR3 protein: CASSLGQGYYNEQFF
CDR3 DNA: TGCGCCAGCAGCCTAGGACAGGGTTACTACAATGAGCAGTTCTTC
clone size: -
V gene: TRBV10-1
J gene: TRBJ2-1
D gene: TRBD1

CDR3 protein: CASSPLVLGAGAFF
CDR3 DNA: TGTGCCAGCAGCCCCCTAGTGTTGGGGGCCGGGGCGTTCTTC
clone size: -
V gene: TRBV14
J gene: TRBJ2-1
D gene: -

CDR3 protein: CASSLRSLNTIYF
CDR3 DNA: TGTGCCAGCAGTTTAAGGAGTTTAAACACCATATATTTT
clone size: -
V gene: TRBV12-3/TRBV12-4
J gene: TRBJ1-3
D gene: -

CDR3 protein: CSASIQDYNEQFF
CDR3 DNA: TGCAGTGCTAGTATACAGGATTACAATGAGCAGTTCTTC
clone size: few
V gene: TRBV20-1
J gene: TRBJ2-1
D gene: -